These 16 T cell receptor beta chains came from one sample sequenced in a study of OX40 agonist ivuxolimab in advanced cancers. Profiling relied on immunoSEQ multiplex PCR, and the TCRdb table lists in-frame clones only, not all of them. Seen here are about 33,000 clones, around 85% observed once, and the top ten hold around a fifth. The source material was CD4+ or CD8+ T cells sorted from blood, sampled in a trial of the OX40 agonist ivuxolimab. The receptors were gathered from an adult with an advanced solid tumor such as melanoma, head and neck, liver or kidney cancer.

This chain's CDR3 is CASSPMWQQTEAFF. For the CDR3, the DNA is TGTGCCAGCAGCCCCATGTGGCAGCAAACTGAAGCTTTCTTT. This chain uses TRBV4-2 with TRBJ1-1; unclear D gene. This CDR3 is 14 amino acids long. Between the trimmed V and J ends, which lost 4 bases and 5 bases, there was a span of 14 bases. Germline V CDR1 and CDR2: LGHNA, YNFKEQ.

The chain recombines TRBV4-1 with TRBJ2-1, with D unresolved. Trimming shortened V by 1 base and J by 0 bases, and 13 bases separated the two germline ends. The CDR3 covers 17 residues. Germline V gene lookup returns CDR1 MGHRA and CDR2 YSYEKL. The DNA for the CDR3 is TGCGCCAGCAGCCAAGTTAACGCCGTAAGCTCCTACAATGAGCAGTTCTTC. Its protein product is CASSQVNAVSSYNEQFF.

CDR3 in DNA: TGCGCCAGCAGTCTTAGGGTAGTGGCACCCCTCCACTTT. It is translated as CASSLRVVAPLHF. The V and J genes are TRBV10-1 and TRBJ1-6; unclear D gene. Deletions cut 5 bases from V and 11 bases from J, with 13 bases between. The CDR3 runs to 13 residues. The germline CDR1 and CDR2 sequences are WNHNN and SYGVQD (reference sequence).

The genes are TRBV4-2 and TRBJ1-1, with D perhaps TRBD1 (5 bases). The CDR3 contains 15 residues. The germline V gene has CDR1 LGHNA and CDR2 YNFKEQ. V gave up 3 bases and J gave up 6 bases, with 17 bases separating them. This CDR3 reads CASSHVGREFSEAFF. The CDR3 DNA reads as TGTGCCAGCAGCCATGTCGGCAGGGAGTTTTCTGAAGCTTTCTTT.

The V call is TRBV13, the J call TRBJ1-6; D is unclear. The CDR3 runs to 14 residues. V shed 2 bases and J shed 9 bases, with 11 bases lying between them. Per the germline V gene, CDR1 is PRHDT and CDR2 is FYEKMQ (reference sequence). DNA for the CDR3: TGTGCCAGCAGCTTATATAGGTTAAGTTCACCCCTCCACTTT. Protein: CASSLYRLSSPLHF.

This clone was detected once. CDR3 DNA: TGTGCCAGCAGCCTAGGGGTAGCGGTCCAAGAGACCCAGTACTTC. It yields the protein CASSLGVAVQETQYF. This rearrangement joins TRBV7-2 to TRBJ2-5; a weak D match, TRBD2 (6 bases). CDR1 and CDR2 from the germline V gene are SGHTA and FQGNSA. The CDR3 spans 15 residues. V was clipped by 5 bases and J by 1 base, with 14 bases between them.

This clone is judged medium-sized (0.01 to 0.1%). The gene calls are TRBV4-2 and TRBJ2-1; D possibly matches TRBD1 or TRBD2 (6 bases each). The V end was cut by 1 base, the J end by 0 bases, with 16 bases between. The CDR3 runs to 18 residues. The germline gives CDR1 LGHNA, CDR2 YNFKEQ. The CDR3 DNA reads as TGTGCCAGCAGCCAAGGGGGGGCTAGCGAGGGCTCCTACAATGAGCAGTTCTTC. Its protein is CASSQGGASEGSYNEQFF.

V is TRBV11-2 and J is TRBJ2-1, with 7 bases lining up with TRBD1. V dropped 1 base and J dropped 0; count of bases not matched to a gene: 6. Per the germline V gene, CDR1 is SGHAT and CDR2 is FQNNGV. The CDR3 contains 17 residues. CDR3 sequence reads: CASSLGPGTVSYNEQFF. The CDR3 region has the DNA TGTGCCAGCAGCTTAGGCCCCGGGACAGTCTCCTACAATGAGCAGTTCTTC.

The chain carries TRBV11-2 and TRBJ2-1; TRBD2 matches at 8 bases. The CDR3 runs 13 residues. Germline V CDR1 and CDR2: SGHAT, FQNNGV. V was pared by 11 bases and J by 5 bases, with 8 bases of the junction left unmatched. CDR3 nucleotides: TGTGCCTCAGAGGGTAGCGGGGACAATGAGCAGTTCTTC. This gives the protein CASEGSGDNEQFF.

The chain recombines TRBV5-5 with TRBJ2-1; 8 bases are shared with TRBD1. The CDR3 totals 15 residues. Germline V lookup: CDR1 SGHKS, CDR2 YYEKEE (reference sequence). V dropped 1 base and J dropped 2; count of bases not matched to a gene: 2. This chain's CDR3 is CASSLWTGPYNEQFF. CDR3 nucleotides: TGTGCCAGCAGCTTGTGGACAGGGCCCTACAATGAGCAGTTCTTC.

The rearrangement uses TRBV15 and TRBJ2-3; D might be TRBD1 or TRBD2, each matching 5 bases. The CDR3 runs to 16 residues. Germline values: CDR1 LNHNV, CDR2 YYDKDF (reference sequence). The V and J ends lost 0 bases and 1 base respectively, with 11 bases between them. CDR3 sequence (DNA): TGTGCCACCAGCAGAGATCTTGGGGGAGGCACAGATACGCAGTATTTT. As protein: CATSRDLGGGTDTQYF. Using reference TRBV15 and TRBJ2-3 for the parts outside the CDR3, the full variable domain is DAMVIQNPRYQVTQFGKPVTLSCSQTLNHNVMYWYQQKSSQAPKLLFHYYDKDFNNEADTPDNFQSRRPNTSFCFLDIRSPGLGDTAMYLCATSRDLGGGTDTQYFGPGTRLTVL.

The chain joins TRBV28 to TRBJ2-2, with a tentative D call TRBD2 (5 bases). Per germline, CDR1 MDHEN and CDR2 SYDVKM. The length of the CDR3 is 18 residues. The ends were cut back, 6 bases at V and 0 bases at J, with 20 bases in the middle. As DNA, the CDR3 is TGTGCCAGCAGCCCAACCCTCGGGGAGATCGCGAACACCGGGGAGCTGTTTTTT. Encoded protein: CASSPTLGEIANTGELFF.

V usage is TRBV19 and J usage is TRBJ1-1, with unresolved D. The CDR3 loop spans 10 amino acids. Trimming pared 7 bases from V and 8 bases from J, leaving 8 bases between. Germline CDR1 and CDR2: LNHDA and SQIVND (reference sequence). CDR3 in DNA: TGTGCCAGTAAAGGCAGGGAAGCTTTCTTT. It translates to CASKGREAFF.

The rearrangement joins TRBV11-2 to TRBJ2-6; D unclear. Trimming stripped 5 bases from V and 5 bases from J, with 22 bases between. The CDR3 consists of 18 residues. Germline values: CDR1 SGHAT, CDR2 FQNNGV. As DNA, the CDR3 is TGTGCCAGCAGCGGTATATGCAAGCAACAAAGTCGGGCCAACGTCCTGACTTTC. Its protein is CASSGICKQQSRANVLTF.

The rearrangement joins TRBV2 to TRBJ1-3; 7 bases fit TRBD1. Germline assignment: CDR1 SNHLY and CDR2 FYNNEI. The junction had 9 bases not matched to a gene; V was cut back by 3 bases and J by 7 bases. The CDR3 totals 15 residues. The CDR3: CASSDDGTEKNTIYF. CDR3 DNA sequence: TGTGCCAGCAGTGACGATGGGACAGAGAAGAACACCATATATTTT.

The chain recombines TRBV11-2 with TRBJ2-7; 10 nucleotides agree with TRBD1. The CDR3 has 14 residues. Looked up from germline, CDR1 is SGHAT and CDR2 is FQNNGV. V dropped 8 bases and J dropped 6; count of bases not matched to a gene: 10. CDR3 in DNA: TGTGCCAGCGAACCCGGGACAGGGGCGATCGAGCAGTACTTC. Amino acid sequence: CASEPGTGAIEQYF.